The present T cell receptor (beta chain) was sequenced within a study of blood T cells in healthy people across ages. Findings of the study overall: Both higher diversity and more naive CD4+ cells marked long-lived donors when set against aged donors. Underestimates were what the diversity estimates from one million T cells were considered to be.

Through a sample-barcoded 5' primer and a J-beta primer mix, a second PCR was run for roughly 6 to 12 cycles. TCRdb itself ran the 5' RACE reads through MiXCR, one entry per CDR3 protein. Among roughly 1,300,000 distinct CDR3 sequences listed, approximately 60% were seen once. Concerning this clonotype: Its target is unknown.

The CDR3 runs to 14 residues. CDR1 and CDR2 from the germline V gene are MNHNS and SASEGT. The sequenced sample consisted of blood. The receptor comes from a man between 18 and 29 years old in good health. V is TRBV6-1 and J is TRBJ2-7; D gene ambiguous. The J call may be wrong; the DNA end is better matched by TRBJ2-5. CDR3 DNA sequence: TGTGCCAGCAGTCCCCGACCGGGTGGGGAGACCCAGTACTTC. This sequence encodes CASSPRPGGETQYF.